The 11 T cell receptor beta chains listed next were all sequenced from one sample in a study of CD8 T cells in Susac syndrome. Reverse transcription of roughly 0.5 to 1 ug RNA was performed with random hexamers. TCRdb re-derived calls from the immunoSEQ multiplex PCR reads in MiXCR, one entry per CDR3 protein. The sample carries about 300,000 distinct CDR3 sequences, 70% to 90% recorded once. The specimen was CD8+ T cells from PBMCs. The source of these receptors is a human donor with multiple sclerosis.

The J gene is TRBJ2-7, the V gene TRBV4-1; D not certain. The CDR3 length is 13 residues. Trimming removed 3 bases from V and 0 bases from J, with 6 bases in between. Germline V gene lookup returns CDR1 MGHRA and CDR2 YSYEKL. The CDR3 nucleotides read TGCGCCAGCAGCCACACTATCTCCTACGAGCAGTACTTC. Translating gives CASSHTISYEQYF.

This chain links TRBV6-5 with TRBJ2-1; TRBD2 matches 8 bases. CDR1 is MNHEY and CDR2 is SVGAGI in the germline V gene. The ends lost 2 bases at V and 0 bases at J; junction bases unmatched: 12. The CDR3 length is 19 residues. This CDR3 reads CASSYPIASSGSSYNEQFF. CDR3 bases: TGTGCCAGCAGTTACCCGATTGCTTCGAGCGGGAGCTCCTACAATGAGCAGTTCTTC.

This clonotype was seen only a few times. The chain joins TRBV20-1 to TRBJ2-7; D is unresolved. The V gene's germline CDR1 is DFQATT and CDR2 SNEGSKA (reference sequence). The CDR3 is 10 amino acids. The V and J ends lost 6 bases and 2 bases respectively, with 5 bases between them. The DNA of the CDR3 is TGCAGTGCCGCCCCCTACGAGCAGTACTTC. The encoded protein is CSAAPYEQYF.

The rearrangement uses TRBV20-1 and TRBJ2-1, with D perhaps matching TRBD1 (5 bases). Looked up from germline, CDR1 is DFQATT and CDR2 is SNEGSKA (reference sequence). The V end lost 3 bases, the J end lost 4 bases, and 19 bases lay between the germline ends. CDR3 length: 16 amino acids. The DNA of the CDR3 is TGCAGTGCTAGGTCGACAGCCCTTACGACTTACAATGAGCAGTTCTTC. It codes for CSARSTALTTYNEQFF.

The chain combines TRBV19 with TRBJ2-1, with D uncertain. The CDR3 loop spans 16 amino acids. In germline, CDR1 is LNHDA, CDR2 SQIVND (reference sequence). Trimming removed 0 bases from V and 0 bases from J, with 9 bases in between. The CDR3, as DNA: TGTGCCAGTAGTATAGACAAGGGATTCTCCTACAATGAGCAGTTCTTC. Protein sequence: CASSIDKGFSYNEQFF. The complete variable domain, with remaining parts taken from reference TRBV19 and TRBJ2-1, reads DGGITQSPKYLFRKEGQNVTLSCEQNLNHDAMYWYRQDPGQGLRLIYYSQIVNDFQKGDIAEGYSVSREKKESFPLTVTSAQKNPTAFYLCASSIDKGFSYNEQFFGPGTRLTVL.

This chain uses TRBV28 with TRBJ2-2; D may be TRBD1 (6 bases). The CDR3 is made up of 18 amino acids. Germline lookup yields CDR1 MDHEN and CDR2 SYDVKM. V shed 5 bases and J shed 0 bases, with 19 bases lying between them. The DNA for the CDR3 is TGTGCCAGCAGTACCCCGGACAGCTCAAGTACGAACACCGGGGAGCTGTTTTTT. Residues: CASSTPDSSSTNTGELFF.

The chain's CDR3 is CASSSPRHQTHGYTF. For the CDR3, the DNA is TGTGCCAGCAGCTCTCCTCGACATCAGACTCATGGCTACACCTTC. The rearrangement joins TRBV7-9 to TRBJ1-2; unclear D gene. The CDR3 covers 15 residues. Germline V gene lookup returns CDR1 SEHNR and CDR2 FQNEAQ (reference sequence). V lost 4 bases and J 6 bases, leaving 18 bases between the germline ends.

The chain links TRBV4-1 to TRBJ2-7; D unclear. Looked up from germline, CDR1 is MGHRA and CDR2 is YSYEKL. The length of the CDR3 is 15 residues. Between the trimmed V and J ends, which lost 0 bases and 2 bases, there was a span of 11 bases. CDR3 coding DNA: TGCGCCAGCAGCCAAGATCCCGTTGGGGCCTACGAGCAGTACTTC. Translation gives CASSQDPVGAYEQYF.

This chain connects TRBV5-5 to TRBJ1-5; D remains unclear. Germline lookup yields CDR1 SGHKS and CDR2 YYEKEE (reference sequence). V was clipped by 4 bases and J by 6 bases, with 20 bases between them. The CDR3 sequence is 16 residues long. CDR3: CASSPLWLPEAQPQHF. CDR3 nucleotide sequence: TGTGCCAGCAGCCCACTTTGGCTACCTGAGGCTCAGCCCCAGCATTTT.

The rearrangement joins TRBV12-3 or TRBV12-4 to TRBJ2-2; D may be TRBD2 (5 bases). There are 13 residues in the CDR3. V was clipped by 3 bases and J by 5 bases, with 7 bases between them. CDR3 coding DNA: TGTGCCAGCAGTTTTTCGGGGACCGGGGAGCTGTTTTTT. The encoded protein is CASSFSGTGELFF.

V is TRBV2 and J is TRBJ2-2, with 10 bases aligning to TRBD1. CDR1 is SNHLY, CDR2 FYNNEI, per germline. The CDR3 is 14 amino acids. The V and J ends lost 7 bases and 6 bases, in that order; junction bases with no gene match: 5. CDR3 loop: CASTSTGGSGELFF. The CDR3 DNA reads TGTGCCAGCACGTCGACAGGGGGCTCCGGGGAGCTGTTTTTT.